The source of this T cell receptor beta chain is a study of siplizumab effects on memory and regulatory T cells. Germline values: CDR1 SGHNT, CDR2 YYREEE (reference sequence). The V segment lost 4 bases and the J segment 4 bases; nucleotides outside the gene matches: 5. The CDR3 has 13 amino acids. TCRdb's copy holds only in-frame clones and misses some; the assay was immunoSEQ multiplex PCR. This table has fewer than 100,000 clones, 94% appearing once. Study results and caveats: Most alloreactive clones went unmapped to unstimulated subsets; only a minor fraction mapped. Significantly reduced by siplizumab was the cumulative frequency of alloreactive sequences, namely those traceable to unstimulated CD4+ memory cells. The naive T cell population seemed more diverse than memory cells and seemed a major contributor to the alloresponse. No functional test confirmed suppression by proliferating siplizumab-culture Tregs.

As regards this clone: Its target is not known.

The chain is built from TRBV5-4 and TRBJ2-7; the match to TRBD1 covers 7 bases. The sequenced sample consisted of non-Treg CD4+ T cells sorted from blood. The TCR originated in a human donor in good health. The CDR3 nucleotides are TGTGCCAGCAGCCGGGACAGCGCTTACGAGCAGTACTTC. It is translated as CASSRDSAYEQYF.